Listed below are T cell receptor beta chains from one sample, sequenced in a study of control samples from healthy donors and cancer patients. Here immunoSEQ multiplex PCR was the method, and the copy in TCRdb shows in-frame clones only, minus some. The sample has roughly 100,000 clones; more than 90% are singletons. The sample was blood. All receptors derive from a human donor in good health. The donor label of this sample is uncertain. The CDR3 runs from the conserved cysteine through the conserved F or W. D genes are given only for firm matches. Clone size is shown for a subset of rows, as once, few, many or a class of expanded clone.

J gene	D gene	V gene	clone size	CDR3 DNA	CDR3 protein
TRBJ2-1	-	TRBV24-1	-	TGTGCCACCCGGTCTGCGGACGGAACCCTCAATGAGCAGTTCTTC	CATRSADGTLNEQFF
TRBJ1-1	-	TRBV29-1	-	TGCAGCGTTGAAGGGGTATGGGACACCTCTTCAAACACTGAAGCTTTCTTT	CSVEGVWDTSSNTEAFF
TRBJ2-7	-	TRBV6-5	once	TGTGCCAGCCCGACTCTAGCGCACTCCTACGAGCAGTACTTC	CASPTLAHSYEQYF
TRBJ2-2	TRBD1	TRBV7-8	-	TGTGCCAGCAGGACGGGACAGGGGTACACCGGGGAGCTGTTTTTT	CASRTGQGYTGELFF
TRBJ2-3	TRBD2	TRBV5-1	-	TGCGCCAGCACCTCCGCCGCGGGGGGAGACACAGATACGCAGTATTTT	CASTSAAGGDTDTQYF
TRBJ2-1	TRBD1	TRBV7-6	-	TGTGCCAGCAGCCATGGACAGGTGAACTACAATGAGCAGTTCTTC	CASSHGQVNYNEQFF
TRBJ2-2	-	TRBV24-1	-	TGTGCCACCAGTGAGGTCGCCGGGGAGCTGTTTTTT	CATSEVAGELFF
TRBJ1-5	-	TRBV3-1/TRBV3-2	-	TGTGCCAGCGGGTCGGGTGGGCATCAGCCCCAGCATTTT	CASGSGGHQPQHF
TRBJ2-7	TRBD2	TRBV2	-	TGTGCCGCGGGAGTCTCCGAGCAGTACTTC	CAAGVSEQYF
TRBJ2-5	-	TRBV5-1	-	TGCGCCAGCAGCCAAACAGCGGAGACCCAGTACTTC	CASSQTAETQYF
TRBJ1-1	-	TRBV7-9	-	TGTGCCAGCAGCTTAGCCCAGGGGTTAAGCACTGAAGCTTTCTTT	CASSLAQGLSTEAFF
TRBJ2-1	TRBD1	TRBV18	-	TGTGCCAGCTCACCGAGACAGGGTAGGGGTGAGCAGTTCTTC	CASSPRQGRGEQFF
TRBJ1-1	-	TRBV6-2/TRBV6-3	-	TGTGCCAGCAGTTACACGGCAGGGCGGAATACTTTCTTT	CASSYTAGRNTFF
TRBJ2-7	-	TRBV3-1/TRBV3-2	-	TGTGCCAGCAGCCAACGGGTAGCCTACGAGCAGTACTTC	CASSQRVAYEQYF
TRBJ1-6	-	TRBV27	-	TGTGCCAGCAGTGCCTCCCCAAATTATTCACCCCTCCACTTT	CASSASPNYSPLHF
TRBJ2-5	TRBD1	TRBV11-2	once	TGTGCCAGCAGCCCACCGGGGACAGTGGAGACCCAGTACTTC	CASSPPGTVETQYF
TRBJ1-1	TRBD1	TRBV7-3	once	TGTGCCAGCAGCTCGACACAGGGGGTTTTCACTGAAGCTTTCTTT	CASSSTQGVFTEAFF
TRBJ2-3	-	TRBV6-2/TRBV6-3	-	TGTGCCAGCAGTTGGGACACAGATACGCAGTATTTT	CASSWDTDTQYF
TRBJ2-1	-	TRBV24-1	-	TGTGCCACCGGGGCAGGGGCCAACAATGAGCAGTTCTTC	CATGAGANNEQFF
TRBJ1-1	TRBD1	TRBV30	-	TGTGCCGGGGACAGGGAGGGGACTGAAGCTTTCTTT	CAGDREGTEAFF
TRBJ1-1	-	TRBV12-5	-	TGTGCTAGTGGTTTTCTAGGGCCCACCAACCCGATGGCTGAAGCTTTCTTT	CASGFLGPTNPMAEAFF
TRBJ2-1	-	TRBV7-8	-	TGTGCCAGCAGCTTAAAAGGCAATGAGCAGTTCTTC	CASSLKGNEQFF
TRBJ2-7	TRBD1	TRBV10-3	-	TGTGCCTCCACTTCCGGGACAGCCTCCTACGAGCAGTACTTC	CASTSGTASYEQYF
TRBJ1-2	TRBD1	TRBV7-2	-	TGTGCCAGCAGCCGCCAGGGGGTCCAGGGGGATCTATATGGCTACACCTTC	CASSRQGVQGDLYGYTF
TRBJ1-2	-	TRBV3-1/TRBV3-2	-	TGTGCCAGCAGCCAAGATCAGGGCTGGAGAGTCGGGGCTAACTATGGCTACACCTTC	CASSQDQGWRVGANYGYTF
TRBJ2-2	-	TRBV6-5	-	TGTGCCAGCAGGGCAGGGCCGAACACCGGGGAGCTGTTTTTT	CASRAGPNTGELFF
TRBJ2-6	-	TRBV5-8	-	TGTGCCAGCAGCTTGTCATGGGATACTGGGGCCAACGTCCTGACTTTC	CASSLSWDTGANVLTF
TRBJ1-1	-	TRBV11-2	-	TGTGCCAGCAGCTTCCCCCCGAACACTGAAGCTTTCTTT	CASSFPPNTEAFF
TRBJ2-1	-	TRBV2	-	TGTGCCAGCAGTGAAGCAAGCGGCGGCAATGAGCAGTTCTTC	CASSEASGGNEQFF
TRBJ1-3	-	TRBV7-8	-	TGTGCCAGCAGCTTAGGGGGACTCTCCGGAAACACCATATATTTT	CASSLGGLSGNTIYF
TRBJ1-6	-	TRBV5-6	-	TGTGCCAGCAGCCTACGAACCGCGGGTTCACCCCTCCACTTT	CASSLRTAGSPLHF
TRBJ2-5	-	TRBV7-2	-	TGTGCCAGCAGCTTAACGGTCCAAGAGACCCAGTACTTC	CASSLTVQETQYF
TRBJ1-2	-	TRBV19	-	TGTGCCAGTAGTCCGTCTCTTCAGGGAGCCTATGGCTACACCTTC	CASSPSLQGAYGYTF
TRBJ1-3	-	TRBV9	-	TGTGCCAGCAGAAGACAGGACTCTGGAAACACCATATATTTT	CASRRQDSGNTIYF
TRBJ2-5	-	TRBV6-5	-	TGTGCCAGCAGACAGACAGCATCCCAAGAGACCCAGTACTTC	CASRQTASQETQYF
TRBJ2-5	-	TRBV18	-	TGTGCCAGCTCACGGACCAGGGAGACCCAGTACTTC	CASSRTRETQYF
TRBJ2-2	-	TRBV19	once	TGTGCCAGTAGTATCGATTACGGATTCACCGGGGAGCTGTTTTTT	CASSIDYGFTGELFF
TRBJ1-2	-	TRBV19	-	TGTGCCAGTAGTATTCTGTTGGATAGGGGCTACACCTTC	CASSILLDRGYTF
TRBJ2-2	-	TRBV7-2	-	TGTGCCAGCAGCTTAGCGGTTACAGGGTCCGGGGAGCTGTTTTTT	CASSLAVTGSGELFF
TRBJ2-5	-	TRBV9	-	TGTGCCAGCAGCGTAGGGCAAGGGAATCTCCAAGAGACCCAGTACTTC	CASSVGQGNLQETQYF
TRBJ1-1	-	TRBV12-5	-	TGTGCTAGTGGTTTAGGGCCCACTGAAGCTTTCTTT	CASGLGPTEAFF
TRBJ2-1	-	TRBV7-2	once	TGTGCCAGCAGCTTTTCGGCAGGGTCTAATGAGCAGTTCTTC	CASSFSAGSNEQFF
TRBJ1-5	TRBD1	TRBV18	once	TGTGCCAGCTCACACGACAGGGGAGGATCATATAGCAATCAGCCCCAGCATTTT	CASSHDRGGSYSNQPQHF
TRBJ2-2	-	TRBV28	-	TGTGCCAGCAGACCAGGACAGCCTGCCGGGGAGCTGTTTTTT	CASRPGQPAGELFF
TRBJ2-7	TRBD2	TRBV19	once	TGTGCCACCAGGGTAGCGGGGTCCTACGAGCAGTACTTC	CATRVAGSYEQYF
TRBJ1-1	-	TRBV18	-	TGTGCCAGCTCACCAAACCAGGGAATTGAAGCTTTCTTT	CASSPNQGIEAFF
TRBJ2-1	-	TRBV9	-	TGTGCCAGCAGCCTTCGACCGTACAATGAGCAGTTCTTC	CASSLRPYNEQFF
TRBJ1-2	TRBD1	TRBV29-1	-	TGCAGCGTGGCGGGACAGCAGTCTTCCTATGGCTACACCTTC	CSVAGQQSSYGYTF
TRBJ1-6	-	TRBV3-1/TRBV3-2	few	TGTGCCAGCAGCCGAACCAGCGACCCTAATTCACCCCTCCACTTT	CASSRTSDPNSPLHF
TRBJ2-5	TRBD2	TRBV9	-	TGTGCCAGCAGTGCGGGGGGCAGGTCAGAGACCCAGTACTTC	CASSAGGRSETQYF
TRBJ1-2	-	TRBV30	-	TGTGCCCTTTTTGGGGCTGACTATAACTATGGCTACACCTTC	CALFGADYNYGYTF
TRBJ2-7	-	TRBV11-2	-	TGTGCCAGCAGCTTAATTTCGATACGGGACCCGACAATCCTCGAGCAGTACTTC	CASSLISIRDPTILEQYF
TRBJ1-3	TRBD1	TRBV6-5	once	TGTGCCAGCAGTTTGAGCCAGGGGGTTCCTGGAAACACCATATATTTT	CASSLSQGVPGNTIYF
TRBJ2-1	-	TRBV11-2	-	TGTGCCAGCAGCTCCCCCGGTCGGTGGGACCTGAAAAATGAGCAGTTCTTC	CASSSPGRWDLKNEQFF
TRBJ1-6	-	TRBV9	-	TGTGCCAGCAGCGTAGATTTGGATTCACCCCTCCACTTT	CASSVDLDSPLHF
TRBJ2-5	-	TRBV15	once	TGTGCCACCAGCGTATTCCGGCAAGAGACCCAGTACTTC	CATSVFRQETQYF
TRBJ1-2	TRBD1	TRBV29-1	-	TGCAGCGTACCTCCGGGACAGGGGGCCAATGGCTACACCTTC	CSVPPGQGANGYTF
TRBJ2-3	-	TRBV25-1	-	TGTGCCAGCAGGTTTTCTAGCACAGATACGCAGTATTTT	CASRFSSTDTQYF
TRBJ1-6	TRBD1	TRBV14	-	TGTGCCAGCAGCCTTTGGACAGGAGGTTCACCCCTCCACTTT	CASSLWTGGSPLHF
TRBJ1-4	-	TRBV6-1	once	TGTGCCAGCAGTGAAGGAGGGGGTAATGAAAAACTGTTTTTT	CASSEGGGNEKLFF